This TCR beta chain was sequenced during a study of cytomegalovirus exposure and HLA in healthy donors. CDR1 is SGHRS and CDR2 is YFSETQ in the germline V gene. The CDR3 totals 15 residues. V dropped 4 bases and J dropped 3; count of bases not matched to a gene: 9. 13 Jbeta primers and 60 Vbeta primers were used for the PCR. Here immunoSEQ multiplex PCR was the method, and the copy in TCRdb shows in-frame clones only, minus some. Counted here are about 160,000 clones, roughly 84% occurring once; the ten biggest clones make up 0.38%. Specimen: PBMCs. The sequence came from a boy younger than 10 in good health and CMV-seronegative. The V call is TRBV5-1, the J call TRBJ2-7; TRBD1 matches at 8 bases. The DNA of the CDR3 is TGCGCCAGCAGCGGAAGACAGGGGTCGTTCTACGAGCAGTACTTC. Translating gives CASSGRQGSFYEQYF.